This TCR beta chain was identified in a study of blood T cell repertoires in COVID-19. Background on the study: Sites in the United States, Italy and Spain provided acute and convalescent COVID-19 samples.

Per the original data handling: Cell counts per sample came from amplifying reference gene primers. TCRdb keeps only in-frame clones here, not all; method: immunoSEQ multiplex PCR. V and J calls plus clone size are reproduced from that table; the DNA served to infer D and trimming. The sample has 90,000 to 100,000 clones, about 80% seen once; the top ten hold roughly 18%. V was cut by 6 bases and J by 1 base, with 12 bases left in between. From germline, CDR1 is WSHSY and CDR2 SAAADI. The CDR3 covers 14 residues. Sequenced: peripheral blood. The TCR sequence derives from a man at least 80 years old with acute or convalescent COVID-19. This sequence joins TRBV10-2 and TRBJ2-5, with D possibly TRBD1 on 5 matching bases. The CDR3 loop reads CASRFAGFQETQYF. The CDR3 DNA reads as TGCGCCAGCAGATTTGCAGGGTTCCAAGAGACCCAGTACTTC.